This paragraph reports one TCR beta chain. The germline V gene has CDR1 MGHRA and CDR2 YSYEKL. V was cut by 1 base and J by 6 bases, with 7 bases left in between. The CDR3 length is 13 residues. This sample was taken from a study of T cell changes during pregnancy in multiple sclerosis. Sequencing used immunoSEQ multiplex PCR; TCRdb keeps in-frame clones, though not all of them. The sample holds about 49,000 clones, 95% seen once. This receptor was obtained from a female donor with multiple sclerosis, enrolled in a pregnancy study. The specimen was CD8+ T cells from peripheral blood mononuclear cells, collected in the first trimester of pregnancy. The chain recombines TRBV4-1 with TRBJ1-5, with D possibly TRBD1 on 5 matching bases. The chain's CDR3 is CASSQGGGQPQHF. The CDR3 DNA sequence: TGCGCCAGCAGCCAAGGCGGGGGTCAGCCCCAGCATTTT.